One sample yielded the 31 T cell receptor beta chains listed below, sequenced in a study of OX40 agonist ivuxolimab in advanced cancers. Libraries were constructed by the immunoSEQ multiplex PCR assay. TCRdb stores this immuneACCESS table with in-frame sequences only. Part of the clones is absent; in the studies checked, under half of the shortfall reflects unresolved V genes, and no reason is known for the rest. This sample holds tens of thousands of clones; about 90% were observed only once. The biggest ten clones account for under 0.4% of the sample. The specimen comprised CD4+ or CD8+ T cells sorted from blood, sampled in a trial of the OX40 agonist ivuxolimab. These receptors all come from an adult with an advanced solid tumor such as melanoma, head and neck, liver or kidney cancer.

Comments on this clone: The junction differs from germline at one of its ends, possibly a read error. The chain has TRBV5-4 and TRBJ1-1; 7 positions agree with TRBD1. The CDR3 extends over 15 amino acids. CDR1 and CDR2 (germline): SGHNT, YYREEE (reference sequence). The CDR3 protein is CASSLGRLGGTGAFF. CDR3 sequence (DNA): TGTGCCAGCAGCTTGGGTAGATTAGGGGGCACTGGAGCTTTCTTT.

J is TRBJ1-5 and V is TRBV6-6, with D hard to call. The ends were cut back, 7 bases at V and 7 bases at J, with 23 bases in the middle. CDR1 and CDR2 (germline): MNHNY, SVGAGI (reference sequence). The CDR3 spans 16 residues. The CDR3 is CASTHKTDGIGQPQHF. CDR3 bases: TGTGCCAGCACCCATAAGACCGACGGCATTGGGCAGCCCCAGCATTTT.

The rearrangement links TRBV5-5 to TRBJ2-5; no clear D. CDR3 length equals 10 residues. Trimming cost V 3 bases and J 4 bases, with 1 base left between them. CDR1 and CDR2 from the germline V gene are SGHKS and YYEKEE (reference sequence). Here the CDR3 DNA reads TGTGCCAGCAGCTCAGAGACCCAGTACTTC. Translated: CASSSETQYF.

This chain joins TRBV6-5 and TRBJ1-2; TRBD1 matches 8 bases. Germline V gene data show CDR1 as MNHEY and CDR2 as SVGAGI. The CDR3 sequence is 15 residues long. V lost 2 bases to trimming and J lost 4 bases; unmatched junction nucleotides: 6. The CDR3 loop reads CASSYRTGPTYGYTF. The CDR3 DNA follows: TGTGCCAGCAGTTACAGGACAGGGCCCACCTATGGCTACACCTTC.

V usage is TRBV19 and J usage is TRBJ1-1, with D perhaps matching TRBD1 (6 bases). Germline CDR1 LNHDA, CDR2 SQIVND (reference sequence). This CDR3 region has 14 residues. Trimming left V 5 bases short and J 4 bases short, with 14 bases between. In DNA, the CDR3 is TGTGCCAGTAGTGCCCAGGGGTGGAGCACTGAAGCTTTCTTT. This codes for CASSAQGWSTEAFF.

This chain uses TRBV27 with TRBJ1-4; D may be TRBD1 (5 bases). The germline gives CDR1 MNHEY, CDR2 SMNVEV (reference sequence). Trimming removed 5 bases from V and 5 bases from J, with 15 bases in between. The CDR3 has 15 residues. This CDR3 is CASSLLGGANEKLFF. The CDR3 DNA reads TGTGCCAGCAGTCTCCTCGGGGGTGCCAATGAAAAACTGTTTTTT.

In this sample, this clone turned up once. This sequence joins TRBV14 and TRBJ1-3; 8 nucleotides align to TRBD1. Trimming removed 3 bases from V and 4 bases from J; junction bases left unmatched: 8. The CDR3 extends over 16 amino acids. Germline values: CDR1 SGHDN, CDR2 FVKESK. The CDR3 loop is CASSHLRTGIGNTIYF. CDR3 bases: TGTGCCAGCAGCCACCTCCGGACAGGGATCGGAAACACCATATATTTT.

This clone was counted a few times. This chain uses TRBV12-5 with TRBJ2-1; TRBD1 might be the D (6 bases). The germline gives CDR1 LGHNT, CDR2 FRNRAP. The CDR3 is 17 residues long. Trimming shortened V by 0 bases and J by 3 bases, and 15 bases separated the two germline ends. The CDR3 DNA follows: TGTGCTAGTGGTTTGGTACTTAGGACAGAGGTCTACAATGAGCAGTTCTTC. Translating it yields CASGLVLRTEVYNEQFF.

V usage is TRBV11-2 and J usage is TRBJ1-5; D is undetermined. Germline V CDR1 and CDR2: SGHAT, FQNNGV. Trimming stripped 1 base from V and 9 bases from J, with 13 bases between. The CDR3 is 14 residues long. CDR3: CASSLGPGHRPQHF. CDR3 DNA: TGTGCCAGCAGCTTAGGGCCGGGCCACCGGCCCCAGCATTTT.

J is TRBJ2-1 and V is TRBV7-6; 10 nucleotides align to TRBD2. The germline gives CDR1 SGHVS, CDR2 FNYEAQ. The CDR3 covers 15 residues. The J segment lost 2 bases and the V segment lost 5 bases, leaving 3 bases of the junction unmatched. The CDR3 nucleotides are TGTGCCAGCAGCCTGAGCGGGGGGGCCTACAATGAGCAGTTCTTC. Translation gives CASSLSGGAYNEQFF.

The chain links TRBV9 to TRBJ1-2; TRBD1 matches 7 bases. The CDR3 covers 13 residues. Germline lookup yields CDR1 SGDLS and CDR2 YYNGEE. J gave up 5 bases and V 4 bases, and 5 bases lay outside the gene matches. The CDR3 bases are TGTGCCAGCAGCTCAGGGGACAGTTATGGCTACACCTTC. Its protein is CASSSGDSYGYTF. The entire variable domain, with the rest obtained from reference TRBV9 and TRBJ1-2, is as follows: DSGVTQTPKHLITATGQRVTLRCSPRSGDLSVYWYQQSLDQGLQFLIQYYNGEERAKGNILERFSAQQFPDLHSELNLSSLELGDSALYFCASSSGDSYGYTFGSGTRLTVV.

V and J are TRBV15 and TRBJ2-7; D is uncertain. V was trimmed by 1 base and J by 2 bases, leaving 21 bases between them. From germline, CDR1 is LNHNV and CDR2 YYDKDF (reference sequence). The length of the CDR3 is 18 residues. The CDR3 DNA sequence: TGTGCCACCAGCAGAGTTGGATTACCAGTGGATTCTCCCTACGAGCAGTACTTC. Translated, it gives CATSRVGLPVDSPYEQYF.

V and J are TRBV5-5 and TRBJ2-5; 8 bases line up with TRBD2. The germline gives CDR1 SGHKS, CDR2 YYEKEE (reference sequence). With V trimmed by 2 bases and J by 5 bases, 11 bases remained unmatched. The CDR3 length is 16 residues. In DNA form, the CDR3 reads TGTGCCAGCAGCTTTTCGGACGGGGGGGCAGGCGAGACCCAGTACTTC. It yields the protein CASSFSDGGAGETQYF.

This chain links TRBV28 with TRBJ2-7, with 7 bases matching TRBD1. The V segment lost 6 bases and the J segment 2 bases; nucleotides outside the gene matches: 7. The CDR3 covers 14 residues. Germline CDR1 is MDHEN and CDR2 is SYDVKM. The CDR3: CASRPPGQTYEQYF. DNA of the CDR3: TGTGCCAGCAGACCCCCGGGACAGACCTACGAGCAGTACTTC.

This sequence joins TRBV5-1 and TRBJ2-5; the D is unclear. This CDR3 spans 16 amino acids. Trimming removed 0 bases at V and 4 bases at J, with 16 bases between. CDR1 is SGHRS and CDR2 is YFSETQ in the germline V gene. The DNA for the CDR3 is TGCGCCAGCAGCTTGGGTTTGCAGTGGAGTCTAGAGACCCAGTACTTC. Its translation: CASSLGLQWSLETQYF.

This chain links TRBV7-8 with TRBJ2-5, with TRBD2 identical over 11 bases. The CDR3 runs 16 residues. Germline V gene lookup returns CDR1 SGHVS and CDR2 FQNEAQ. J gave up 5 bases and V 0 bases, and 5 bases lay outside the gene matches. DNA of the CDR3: TGTGCCAGCAGCTTAGCTAGCGGGGGGGCCGGTGAGACCCAGTACTTC. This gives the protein CASSLASGGAGETQYF.

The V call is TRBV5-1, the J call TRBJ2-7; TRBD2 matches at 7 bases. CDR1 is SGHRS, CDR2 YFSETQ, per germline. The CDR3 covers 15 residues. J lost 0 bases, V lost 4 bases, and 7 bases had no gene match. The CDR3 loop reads CASSRGDEISYEQYF. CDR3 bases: TGCGCCAGCAGCCGGGGGGACGAAATCTCCTACGAGCAGTACTTC.

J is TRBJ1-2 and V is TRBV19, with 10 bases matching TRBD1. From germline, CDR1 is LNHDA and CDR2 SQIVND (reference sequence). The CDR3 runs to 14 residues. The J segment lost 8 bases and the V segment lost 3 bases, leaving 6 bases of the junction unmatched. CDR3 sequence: CASSMDRGGSGYTF. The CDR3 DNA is TGTGCCAGTAGTATGGACAGGGGGGGGAGCGGCTACACCTTC.

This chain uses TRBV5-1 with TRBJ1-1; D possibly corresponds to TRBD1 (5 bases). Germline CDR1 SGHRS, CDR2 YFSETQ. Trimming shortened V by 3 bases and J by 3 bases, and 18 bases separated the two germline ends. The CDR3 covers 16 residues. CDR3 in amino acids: CASSSRSGTGDTEAFF. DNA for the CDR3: TGCGCCAGCAGCTCCCGATCGGGGACGGGGGACACTGAAGCTTTCTTT.

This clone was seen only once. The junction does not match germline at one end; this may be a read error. The CDR3 DNA reads as TGTGCTAGCAGCTTACAGGGCCCCACAGATACGCAGTATTTT. Translation: CASSLQGPTDTQYF. The V gene is TRBV7-7, the J gene TRBJ2-3; TRBD1 is a possible D gene (6 bases). This CDR3 comprises 14 residues. Germline-derived CDR1 and CDR2 are SSHAT and FNYEAQ (reference sequence).

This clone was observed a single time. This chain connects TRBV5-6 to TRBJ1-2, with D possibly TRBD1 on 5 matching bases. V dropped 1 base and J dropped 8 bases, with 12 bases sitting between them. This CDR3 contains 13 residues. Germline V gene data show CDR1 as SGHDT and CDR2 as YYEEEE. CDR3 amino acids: CASSLPGAGGYTF. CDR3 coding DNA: TGTGCCAGCAGCTTGCCCGGGGCGGGCGGCTACACCTTC.

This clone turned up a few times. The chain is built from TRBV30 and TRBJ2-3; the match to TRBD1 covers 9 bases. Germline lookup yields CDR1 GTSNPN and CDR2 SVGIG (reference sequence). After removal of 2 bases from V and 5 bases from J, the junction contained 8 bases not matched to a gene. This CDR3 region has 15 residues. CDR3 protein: CAWSPGTGLRDTQYF. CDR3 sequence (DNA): TGTGCCTGGAGTCCCGGGACAGGGTTAAGAGATACGCAGTATTTT.

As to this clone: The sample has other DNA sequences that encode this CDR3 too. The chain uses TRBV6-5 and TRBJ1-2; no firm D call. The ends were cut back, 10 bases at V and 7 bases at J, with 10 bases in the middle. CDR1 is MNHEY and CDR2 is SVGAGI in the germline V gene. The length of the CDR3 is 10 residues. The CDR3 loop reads CATRRGGYTF. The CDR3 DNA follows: TGTGCCACCAGGCGGGGTGGCTACACCTTC.

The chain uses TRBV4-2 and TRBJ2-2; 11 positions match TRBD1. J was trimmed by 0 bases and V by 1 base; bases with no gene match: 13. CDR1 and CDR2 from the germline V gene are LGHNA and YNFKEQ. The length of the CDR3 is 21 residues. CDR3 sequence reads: CASSQALSDRGPSSNTGELFF. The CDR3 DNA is TGTGCCAGCAGCCAAGCCTTGTCGGACAGGGGGCCAAGTTCGAACACCGGGGAGCTGTTTTTT.

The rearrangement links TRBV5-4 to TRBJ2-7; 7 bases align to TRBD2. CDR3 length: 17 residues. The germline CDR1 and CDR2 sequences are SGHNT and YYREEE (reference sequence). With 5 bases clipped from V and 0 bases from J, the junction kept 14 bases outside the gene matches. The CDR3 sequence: CASSLGGSGYSSYEQYF. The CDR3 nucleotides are TGTGCCAGCAGTCTCGGGGGTAGCGGGTACAGCTCCTACGAGCAGTACTTC.

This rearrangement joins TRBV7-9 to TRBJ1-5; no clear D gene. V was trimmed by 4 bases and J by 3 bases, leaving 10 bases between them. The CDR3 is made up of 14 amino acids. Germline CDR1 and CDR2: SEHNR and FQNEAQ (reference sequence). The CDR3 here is CASSSTGINQPQHF. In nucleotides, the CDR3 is TGTGCCAGCAGCTCGACGGGAATCAATCAGCCCCAGCATTTT.

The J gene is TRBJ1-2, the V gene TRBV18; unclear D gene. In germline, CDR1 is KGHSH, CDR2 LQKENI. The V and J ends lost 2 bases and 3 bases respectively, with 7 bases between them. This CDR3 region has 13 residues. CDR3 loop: CASSPSRDYGYTF. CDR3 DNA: TGTGCCAGCTCACCATCCCGGGACTATGGCTACACCTTC.

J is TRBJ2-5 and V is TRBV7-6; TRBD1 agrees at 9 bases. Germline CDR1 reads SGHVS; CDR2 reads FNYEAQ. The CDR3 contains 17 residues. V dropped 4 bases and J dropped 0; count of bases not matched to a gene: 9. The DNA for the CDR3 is TGTGCCAGCAGCTACAACAGGGGGCCAGGTAACCAAGAGACCCAGTACTTC. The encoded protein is CASSYNRGPGNQETQYF.

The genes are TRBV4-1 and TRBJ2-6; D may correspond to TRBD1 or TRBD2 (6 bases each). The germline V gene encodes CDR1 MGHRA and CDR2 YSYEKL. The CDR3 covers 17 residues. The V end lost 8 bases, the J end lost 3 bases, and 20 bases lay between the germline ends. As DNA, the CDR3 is TGCGCCAGCGGTTCACGGGGGCAGGGAATTGGGGCCAACGTCCTGACTTTC. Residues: CASGSRGQGIGANVLTF.

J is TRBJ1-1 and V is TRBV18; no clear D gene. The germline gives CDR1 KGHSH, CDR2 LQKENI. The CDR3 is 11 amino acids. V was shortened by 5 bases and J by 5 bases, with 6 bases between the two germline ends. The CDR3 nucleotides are TGTGCCAGCTCAAGTGGGACTGAAGCTTTCTTT. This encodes CASSSGTEAFF. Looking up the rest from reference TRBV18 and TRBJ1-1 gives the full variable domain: NAGVMQNPRHLVRRRGQEARLRCSPMKGHSHVYWYRQLPEEGLKFMVYLQKENIIDESGMPKERFSAEFPKEGPSILRIQQVVRGDSAAYFCASSSGTEAFFGQGTRLTVV.

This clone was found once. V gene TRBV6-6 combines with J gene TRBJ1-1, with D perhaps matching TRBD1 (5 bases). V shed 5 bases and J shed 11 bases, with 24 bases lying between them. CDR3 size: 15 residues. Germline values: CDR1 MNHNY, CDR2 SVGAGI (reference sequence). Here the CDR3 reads CASSRWDVSYMGAFF. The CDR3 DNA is TGTGCCAGCAGTCGGTGGGACGTGTCCTATATGGGGGCTTTCTTT.